This T cell receptor (beta chain) appears in the sequencing data of a study of T cells in Graves' hyperthyroidism and ophthalmopathy. Study-wide results and limits: The model predicted ophthalmopathy a median around 6.5 months before onset.

V lost 6 bases, J lost 4 bases, and 18 bases lay in between. The CDR3 contains 14 residues. Germline V gene data show CDR1 as DFQATT and CDR2 as SNEGSKA (reference sequence). TCR beta CDR3 region amplification was performed from RNA transcripts. During a first-round RT-PCR of the TCR CDR3, the HTBI primer set was used. TCRdb processed the multiplex PCR reads anew with MiXCR; each CDR3 protein has one entry. The data hold hundreds of thousands of distinct CDR3 sequences, with roughly a sixth observed a single time. Many counts were recorded for this clonotype. Its target is unknown. V is TRBV20-1 and J is TRBJ1-2; no clear D gene. The TCR originated in a woman in her forties or fifties with Graves' hyperthyroidism that later progressed to Graves' ophthalmopathy. Sequencing input: blood. In DNA, the CDR3 is TGCAGTGCCACCTCCGGGATCCGGGCCTATGGCTACACCTTC. Protein product: CSATSGIRAYGYTF.